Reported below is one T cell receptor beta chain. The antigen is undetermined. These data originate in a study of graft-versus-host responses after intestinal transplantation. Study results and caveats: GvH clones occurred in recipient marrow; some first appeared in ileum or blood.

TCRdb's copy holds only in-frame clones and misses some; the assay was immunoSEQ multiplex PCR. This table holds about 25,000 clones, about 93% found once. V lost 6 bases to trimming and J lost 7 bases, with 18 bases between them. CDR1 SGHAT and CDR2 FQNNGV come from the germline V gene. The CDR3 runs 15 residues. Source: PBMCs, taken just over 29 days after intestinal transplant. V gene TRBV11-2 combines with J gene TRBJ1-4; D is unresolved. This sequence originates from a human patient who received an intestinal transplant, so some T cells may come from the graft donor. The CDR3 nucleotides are TGTGCCAGCAGTGATTATGGAGGGAAGAGTGAAAAACTGTTTTTT. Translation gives CASSDYGGKSEKLFF.